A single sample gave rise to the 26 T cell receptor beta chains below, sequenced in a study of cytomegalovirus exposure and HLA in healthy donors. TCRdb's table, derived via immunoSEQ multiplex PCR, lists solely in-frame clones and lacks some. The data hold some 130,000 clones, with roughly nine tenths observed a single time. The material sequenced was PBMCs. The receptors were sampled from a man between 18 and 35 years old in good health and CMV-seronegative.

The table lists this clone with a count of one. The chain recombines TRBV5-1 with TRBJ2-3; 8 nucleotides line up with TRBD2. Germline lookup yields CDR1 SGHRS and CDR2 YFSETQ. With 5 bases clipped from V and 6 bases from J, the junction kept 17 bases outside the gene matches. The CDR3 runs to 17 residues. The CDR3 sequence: CASRYPLAGPQTDTQYF. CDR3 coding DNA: TGCGCCAGCAGATACCCCCTAGCGGGTCCCCAGACCGATACGCAGTATTTT. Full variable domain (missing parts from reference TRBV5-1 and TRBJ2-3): KAGVTQTPRYLIKTRGQQVTLSCSPISGHRSVSWYQQTPGQGLQFLFEYFSETQRNKGNFPGRFSGRQFSNSRSEMNVSTLELGDSALYLCASRYPLAGPQTDTQYFGPGTRLTVL.

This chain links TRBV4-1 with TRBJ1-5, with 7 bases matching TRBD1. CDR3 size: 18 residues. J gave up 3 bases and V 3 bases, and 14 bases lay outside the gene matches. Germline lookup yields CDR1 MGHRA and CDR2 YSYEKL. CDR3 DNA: TGCGCCAGCAGCCATGAGAACTACGGGACAGCCTACAATCAGCCCCAGCATTTT. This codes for CASSHENYGTAYNQPQHF.

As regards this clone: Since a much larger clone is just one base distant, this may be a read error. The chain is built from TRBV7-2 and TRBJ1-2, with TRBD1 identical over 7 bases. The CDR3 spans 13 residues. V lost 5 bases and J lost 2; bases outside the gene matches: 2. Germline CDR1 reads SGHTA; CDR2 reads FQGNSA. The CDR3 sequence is CASSQTGNYGYTF. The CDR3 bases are TGTGCCAGCAGCCAGACAGGGAACTATGGCTACACCTTC.

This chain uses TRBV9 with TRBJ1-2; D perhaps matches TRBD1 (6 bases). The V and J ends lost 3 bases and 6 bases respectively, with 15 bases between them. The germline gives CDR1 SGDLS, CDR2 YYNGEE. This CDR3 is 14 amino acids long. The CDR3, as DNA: TGTGCCAGCAGCGCCGTTTCCCCAGGGGATGGCTACACCTTC. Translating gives CASSAVSPGDGYTF.

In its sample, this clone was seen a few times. The CDR3 spells CASELDTQYF. The DNA of the CDR3 is TGCGCCAGCGAACTTGATACGCAGTATTTT. The chain couples TRBV10-2 to TRBJ2-3; D is undetermined. The CDR3 covers 10 residues. From germline, CDR1 is WSHSY and CDR2 SAAADI. V was cut by 8 bases and J by 6 bases, with 6 bases left in between.

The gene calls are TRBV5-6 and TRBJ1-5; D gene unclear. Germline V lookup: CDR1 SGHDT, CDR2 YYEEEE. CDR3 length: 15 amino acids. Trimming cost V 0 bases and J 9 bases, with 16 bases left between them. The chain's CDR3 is CASSLGYGSGRPQHF. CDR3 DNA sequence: TGTGCCAGCAGCTTGGGTTACGGTTCTGGGCGGCCCCAGCATTTT.

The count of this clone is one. CDR3 loop: CASSPPITSGPSYNEQFF. For the CDR3, the DNA is TGTGCCAGCTCACCACCGATAACCAGCGGTCCCTCCTACAATGAGCAGTTCTTC. The J gene is TRBJ2-1, the V gene TRBV18; TRBD2 is a possible D gene (5 bases). Per the germline V gene, CDR1 is KGHSH and CDR2 is LQKENI. Deletions cut 0 bases from V and 0 bases from J, with 15 bases between. This CDR3 comprises 18 residues.

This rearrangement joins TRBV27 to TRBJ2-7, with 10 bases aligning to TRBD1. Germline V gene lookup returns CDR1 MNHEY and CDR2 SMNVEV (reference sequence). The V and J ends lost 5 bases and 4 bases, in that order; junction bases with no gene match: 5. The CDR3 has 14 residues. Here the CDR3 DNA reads TGTGCCAGCAGTGACAGGGGGCTGGGTTACGAGCAGTACTTC. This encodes CASSDRGLGYEQYF.

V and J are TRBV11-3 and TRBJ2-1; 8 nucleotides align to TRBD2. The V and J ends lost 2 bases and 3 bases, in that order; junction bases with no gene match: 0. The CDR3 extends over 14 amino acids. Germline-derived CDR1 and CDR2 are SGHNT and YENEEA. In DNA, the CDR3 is TGTGCCAGCAGCTTAACTAGCGGCTACAATGAGCAGTTCTTC. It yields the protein CASSLTSGYNEQFF.

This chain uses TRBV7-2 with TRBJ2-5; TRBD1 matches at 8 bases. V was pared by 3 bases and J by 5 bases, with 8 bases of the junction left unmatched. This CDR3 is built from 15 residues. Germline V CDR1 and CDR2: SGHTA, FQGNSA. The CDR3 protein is CASSFVPGGGETQYF. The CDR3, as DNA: TGTGCCAGCAGCTTTGTACCAGGGGGCGGGGAGACCCAGTACTTC.

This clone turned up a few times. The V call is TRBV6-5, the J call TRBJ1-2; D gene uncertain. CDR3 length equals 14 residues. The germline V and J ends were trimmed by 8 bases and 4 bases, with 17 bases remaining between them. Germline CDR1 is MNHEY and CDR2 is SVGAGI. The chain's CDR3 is CASHSGRWGYGYTF. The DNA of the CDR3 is TGTGCCAGCCACTCTGGGAGGTGGGGCTATGGCTACACCTTC.

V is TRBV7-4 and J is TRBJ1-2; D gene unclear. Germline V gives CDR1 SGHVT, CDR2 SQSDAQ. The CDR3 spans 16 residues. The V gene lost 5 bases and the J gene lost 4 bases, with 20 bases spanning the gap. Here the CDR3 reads CASSDGTARKTYGYTF. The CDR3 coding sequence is TGTGCCAGCAGCGATGGCACAGCTCGAAAGACCTATGGCTACACCTTC.

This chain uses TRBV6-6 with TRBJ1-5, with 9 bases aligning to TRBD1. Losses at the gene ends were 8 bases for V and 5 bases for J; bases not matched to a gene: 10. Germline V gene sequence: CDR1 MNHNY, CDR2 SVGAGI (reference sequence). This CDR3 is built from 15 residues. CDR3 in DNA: TGTGCCAGCCGGACCGGGACAGGGACCCATCAGCCCCAGCATTTT. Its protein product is CASRTGTGTHQPQHF.

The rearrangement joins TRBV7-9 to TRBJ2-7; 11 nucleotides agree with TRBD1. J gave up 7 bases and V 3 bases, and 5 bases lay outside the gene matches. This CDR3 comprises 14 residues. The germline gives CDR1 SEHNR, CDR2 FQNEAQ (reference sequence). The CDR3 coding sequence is TGTGCCAGCAGCTTCGGACAGGGGGCGGAAGAGCAGTACTTC. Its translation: CASSFGQGAEEQYF.

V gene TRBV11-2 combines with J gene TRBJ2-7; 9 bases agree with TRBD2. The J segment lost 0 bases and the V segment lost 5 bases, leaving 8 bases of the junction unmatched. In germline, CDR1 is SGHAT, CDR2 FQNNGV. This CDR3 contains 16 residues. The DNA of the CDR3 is TGTGCCAGCAGCCGAGCCCTAGCGGGGAGCTCCTACGAGCAGTACTTC. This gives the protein CASSRALAGSSYEQYF.

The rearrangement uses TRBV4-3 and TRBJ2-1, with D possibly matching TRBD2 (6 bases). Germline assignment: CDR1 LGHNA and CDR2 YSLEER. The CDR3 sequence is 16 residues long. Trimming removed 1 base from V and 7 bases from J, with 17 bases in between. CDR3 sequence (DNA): TGCGCCAGCAGCCAAGTAGGAGGGGAGGTTCGAAATGAGCAGTTCTTC. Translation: CASSQVGGEVRNEQFF.

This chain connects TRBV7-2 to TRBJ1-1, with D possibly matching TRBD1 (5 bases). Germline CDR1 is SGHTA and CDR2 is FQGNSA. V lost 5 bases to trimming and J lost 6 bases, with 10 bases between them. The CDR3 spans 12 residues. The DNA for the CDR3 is TGTGCCAGCAGCCTTCAGGGCGCTGAAGCTTTCTTT. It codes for CASSLQGAEAFF.

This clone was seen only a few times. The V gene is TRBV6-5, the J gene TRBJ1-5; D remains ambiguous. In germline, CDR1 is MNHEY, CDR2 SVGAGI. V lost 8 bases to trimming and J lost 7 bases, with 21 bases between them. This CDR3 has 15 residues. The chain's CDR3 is CASSTGAGFRQPQHF. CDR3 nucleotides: TGTGCCAGCTCGACTGGCGCGGGTTTCAGGCAGCCCCAGCATTTT.

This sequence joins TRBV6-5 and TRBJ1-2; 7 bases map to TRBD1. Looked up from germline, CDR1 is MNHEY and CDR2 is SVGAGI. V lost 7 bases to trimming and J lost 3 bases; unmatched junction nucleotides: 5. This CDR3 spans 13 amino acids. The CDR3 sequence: CASNTGQDYGYTF. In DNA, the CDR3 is TGTGCCAGCAACACAGGACAGGACTATGGCTACACCTTC.

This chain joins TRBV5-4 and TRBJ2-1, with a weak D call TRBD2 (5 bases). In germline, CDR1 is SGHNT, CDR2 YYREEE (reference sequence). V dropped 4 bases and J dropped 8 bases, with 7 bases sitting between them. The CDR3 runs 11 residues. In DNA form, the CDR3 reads TGTGCCAGCAGCCTAGCCCATGAGCAGTTCTTC. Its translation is CASSLAHEQFF.

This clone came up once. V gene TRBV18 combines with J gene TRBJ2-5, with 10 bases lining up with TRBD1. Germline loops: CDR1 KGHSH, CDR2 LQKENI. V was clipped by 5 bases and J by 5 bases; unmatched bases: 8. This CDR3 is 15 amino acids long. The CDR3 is CASSTGQGSMETQYF. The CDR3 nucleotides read TGTGCCAGCTCAACGGGACAGGGGTCAATGGAGACCCAGTACTTC.

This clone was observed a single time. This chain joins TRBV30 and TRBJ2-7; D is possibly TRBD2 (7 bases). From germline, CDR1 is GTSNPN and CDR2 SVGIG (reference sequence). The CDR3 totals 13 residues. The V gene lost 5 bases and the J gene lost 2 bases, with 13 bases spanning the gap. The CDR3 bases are TGTGCCTGGCGGCGGGGGCGAACCTACGAGCAGTACTTC. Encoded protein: CAWRRGRTYEQYF. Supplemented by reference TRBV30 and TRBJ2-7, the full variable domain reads SQTIHQWPATLVQPVGSPLSLECTVEGTSNPNLYWYRQAAGRGLQLLFYSVGIGQISSEVPQNLSASRPQDRQFILSSKKLLLSDSGFYLCAWRRGRTYEQYFGPGTRLTVT.

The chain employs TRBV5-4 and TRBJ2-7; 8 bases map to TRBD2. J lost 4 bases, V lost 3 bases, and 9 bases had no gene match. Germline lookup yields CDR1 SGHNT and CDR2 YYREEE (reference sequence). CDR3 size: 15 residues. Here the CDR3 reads CASSSQGTRLYEQYF. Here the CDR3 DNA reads TGTGCCAGCAGCTCCCAGGGGACTAGGTTGTACGAGCAGTACTTC.

The CDR3 DNA reads as TGTGCCAGCAGCCAAGGTCGACTCTTAGAGCGTCATGGCTACACCTTC. Amino acid sequence: CASSQGRLLERHGYTF. The V and J genes are TRBV14 and TRBJ1-2, with D hard to call. The CDR3 runs to 16 residues. V was trimmed by 1 base and J by 6 bases, leaving 18 bases between them. Germline V gene lookup returns CDR1 SGHDN and CDR2 FVKESK.

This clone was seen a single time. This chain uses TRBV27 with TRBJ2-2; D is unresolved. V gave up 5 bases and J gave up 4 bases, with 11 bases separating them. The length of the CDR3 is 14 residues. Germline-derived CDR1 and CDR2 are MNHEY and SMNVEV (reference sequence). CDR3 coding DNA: TGTGCCAGCAGTCTCGAACAGACCACCGGGGAGCTGTTTTTT. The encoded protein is CASSLEQTTGELFF.

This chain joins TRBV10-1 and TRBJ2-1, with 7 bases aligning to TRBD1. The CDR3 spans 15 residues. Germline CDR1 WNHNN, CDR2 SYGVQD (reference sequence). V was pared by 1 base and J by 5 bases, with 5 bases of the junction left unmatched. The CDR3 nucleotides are TGCGCCAGCAGTGAGTTTGGGGGACAGAACAATGAGCAGTTCTTC. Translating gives CASSEFGGQNNEQFF.